This TCR beta chain emerged from a study of shared clonotypes between healthy human individuals. Replicate PCRs from sorted subsets contained 200 ng DNA, which is around 30,000 T cell genomes. Assay: immunoSEQ multiplex PCR; the TCRdb copy retains only in-frame clones and omits some. The sample includes 1 million to 1.3 million clones, about 84% of them seen just once. The CDR3 is 15 amino acids. V was pared by 0 bases and J by 0 bases, with 7 bases between. Germline-derived CDR1 and CDR2 are SGHRS and YFSETQ. In regard to this clone: Within the sample, other DNA sequences also encode this same CDR3.

The authors divided CD4+ cells into CD45RA+ naive and CD45RA-negative memory subsets. The rearrangement links TRBV5-1 to TRBJ2-1; D unclear. The specimen was memory CD4+ T cells from PBMCs. Subset specified: CD45RA-negative fraction. This TCR was recovered from a man aged 18 to 30 in good health. Some clones in this sample may be carry-over from other donors' samples. DNA of the CDR3: TGCGCCAGCAGCTTGGAATCTTCCTCCTACAATGAGCAGTTCTTC. Its protein product is CASSLESSSYNEQFF.